One sample yielded the 28 T cell receptor beta chains listed below, sequenced in a study of blood T cell repertoires in COVID-19. The repertoire was sequenced with immunoSEQ multiplex PCR; TCRdb's copy has only in-frame clones and lacks some. The repertoire includes around 82,000 clones, approximately 91% of them detected once, and 9.5% to 15% sits in the top ten. Input material: peripheral blood. All receptors derive from a man between 65 and 85 years old with active or convalescent COVID-19.

The CDR3 here is CATSRRQEGNQPQHF. The CDR3 nucleotides read TGTGCCACCAGCAGAAGACAGGAAGGTAATCAGCCCCAGCATTTT. The chain joins TRBV15 to TRBJ1-5; TRBD1 is a possible D gene (6 bases). The CDR3 length is 15 residues. V gave up 2 bases and J gave up 4 bases, with 12 bases separating them. CDR1 and CDR2 from the germline V gene are LNHNV and YYDKDF (reference sequence).

V is TRBV13 and J is TRBJ2-1; TRBD2 aligns across 13 bases. J gave up 7 bases and V 3 bases, and 3 bases lay outside the gene matches. This CDR3 contains 15 residues. Germline assignment: CDR1 PRHDT and CDR2 FYEKMQ (reference sequence). CDR3 nucleotides: TGTGCCAGCAGCTTCGGACTAGCGGGAGAGAATGAGCAGTTCTTC. This encodes CASSFGLAGENEQFF. Variable domain in full (rest from reference TRBV13 and TRBJ2-1): AAGVIQSPRHLIKEKRETATLKCYPIPRHDTVYWYQQGPGQDPQFLISFYEKMQSDKGSIPDRFSAQQFSDYHSELNMSSLELGDSALYFCASSFGLAGENEQFFGPGTRLTVL.

The chain employs TRBV6-5 and TRBJ1-2; 8 bases map to TRBD1. Germline V gives CDR1 MNHEY, CDR2 SVGAGI. The CDR3 sequence is 16 residues long. J was trimmed by 4 bases and V by 2 bases; bases with no gene match: 9. The CDR3 DNA reads as TGTGCCAGCAGTTACACCTCGGGACAGGAGCTCTATGGCTACACCTTC. This sequence encodes CASSYTSGQELYGYTF.

In this sample, this clone turned up a few times. The chain is built from TRBV4-2 and TRBJ2-7, with TRBD1 matching over 7 bases. Germline-derived CDR1 and CDR2 are LGHNA and YNFKEQ. The CDR3 contains 13 residues. The ends lost 3 bases at V and 5 bases at J; junction bases unmatched: 4. The CDR3 protein is CASSQNRGHEQYF. DNA of the CDR3: TGTGCCAGCAGCCAGAACAGGGGTCACGAGCAGTACTTC.

J is TRBJ2-5 and V is TRBV29-1; possibly TRBD2 for D (5 bases). Germline assignment: CDR1 SQVTM and CDR2 ANQGSEA. CDR3 length: 13 residues. V lost 5 bases and J lost 5, with 15 bases in between. This CDR3 is CSVQRGGLETQYF. DNA for the CDR3: TGCAGCGTTCAACGGGGTGGGTTGGAGACCCAGTACTTC.

The rearrangement uses TRBV15 and TRBJ2-5; 8 bases map to TRBD2. The CDR3 is 15 residues long. Looked up from germline, CDR1 is LNHNV and CDR2 is YYDKDF (reference sequence). V shed 2 bases, J shed 0 bases, and the junction held 2 bases outside the gene matches. The CDR3: CATSRPTSDQETQYF. DNA for the CDR3: TGTGCCACCAGCAGACCGACTAGCGACCAAGAGACCCAGTACTTC.

The chain combines TRBV7-2 with TRBJ1-4; TRBD1 matches at 9 bases. Germline V gene data show CDR1 as SGHTA and CDR2 as FQGNSA. The V segment lost 5 bases and the J segment 7 bases; nucleotides outside the gene matches: 8. The CDR3 spans 15 residues. CDR3 bases: TGTGCCAGCAGCCTCCGGGACAGGGTGGTTGAAAAACTGTTTTTT. Protein: CASSLRDRVVEKLFF.

The V gene is TRBV5-4, the J gene TRBJ2-3; 11 nucleotides align to TRBD1. V was pared by 3 bases and J by 2 bases, with 5 bases of the junction left unmatched. Germline CDR1 reads SGHNT; CDR2 reads YYREEE (reference sequence). This CDR3 is built from 16 residues. The CDR3 DNA reads TGTGCCAGCAGCTCCTGGACAGGGGGCCCCACAGATACGCAGTATTTT. This translates into CASSSWTGGPTDTQYF.

The rearrangement links TRBV7-3 to TRBJ1-2, with unresolved D. V was clipped by 5 bases and J by 4 bases, with 11 bases between them. The CDR3 consists of 13 residues. Germline loops: CDR1 SGHTA, CDR2 FQGTGA. The DNA of the CDR3 is TGTGCCAGCAGCATTGACGGAGTCTATGGCTACACCTTC. Translation gives CASSIDGVYGYTF.

The genes are TRBV5-1 and TRBJ2-7, with 8 positions matching TRBD1. The CDR3 spans 14 residues. The V gene's germline CDR1 is SGHRS and CDR2 YFSETQ. V was pared by 0 bases and J by 4 bases, with 3 bases of the junction left unmatched. This chain's CDR3 is CASSLAGGDYEQYF. Written as DNA, the CDR3 is TGCGCCAGCAGCTTGGCAGGGGGCGATTACGAGCAGTACTTC.

This rearrangement joins TRBV5-6 to TRBJ2-1, with 9 bases fitting TRBD1. From germline, CDR1 is SGHDT and CDR2 YYEEEE. The length of the CDR3 is 17 residues. V lost 3 bases, J lost 8 bases, and 15 bases stayed unmatched. CDR3 coding DNA: TGTGCCAGCAGCTACTTTAACCCGGGACAGGGTATACATGAGCAGTTCTTC. It specifies CASSYFNPGQGIHEQFF.

This sequence joins TRBV15 and TRBJ1-2, with 7 nucleotides matching TRBD1. In germline, CDR1 is LNHNV, CDR2 YYDKDF (reference sequence). The CDR3 runs 14 residues. V dropped 5 bases and J dropped 7; count of bases not matched to a gene: 10. CDR3 residues: CATSQGQKSSGYTF. The CDR3 region has the DNA TGTGCCACCAGCCAGGGACAGAAGAGTAGTGGCTACACCTTC.

The CDR3 bases are TGTGCCAGCAGCCCGAAACAGGGCGGCTACACCTTC. Translating gives CASSPKQGGYTF. The chain uses TRBV7-8 and TRBJ1-2; D perhaps matches TRBD1 (6 bases). The V and J ends lost 5 bases and 8 bases respectively, with 12 bases between them. CDR3 length: 12 amino acids. Germline CDR1 is SGHVS and CDR2 is FQNEAQ.

The chain recombines TRBV11-2 with TRBJ1-2; no definite D call. Per the germline V gene, CDR1 is SGHAT and CDR2 is FQNNGV. The CDR3 spans 12 residues. V was trimmed by 4 bases and J by 7 bases, leaving 10 bases between them. Here the CDR3 reads CASSSNLGGYTF. CDR3 nucleotide sequence: TGTGCCAGCAGCTCCAACCTCGGTGGCTACACCTTC.

This chain joins TRBV7-2 and TRBJ2-7; D not resolved. The CDR3 spans 13 residues. Germline CDR1 and CDR2: SGHTA and FQGNSA. With 1 base removed from V and 7 bases from J, the gap between germline ends came to 11 bases. CDR3 loop: CASSLVFTREQYF. Here the CDR3 DNA reads TGTGCCAGCAGCTTAGTTTTCACGCGGGAGCAGTACTTC. Using reference TRBV7-2 and TRBJ2-7 for the parts outside the CDR3, the full variable domain is GAGVSQSPSNKVTEKGKDVELRCDPISGHTALYWYRQSLGQGLEFLIYFQGNSAPDKSGLPSDRFSAERTGGSVSTLTIQRTQQEDSAVYLCASSLVFTREQYFGPGTRLTVT.

Here the CDR3 reads CATSDPRGGGTEAFF. CDR3 nucleotides: TGTGCCACCAGTGATCCCAGGGGAGGGGGCACTGAAGCTTTCTTT. The rearrangement joins TRBV24-1 to TRBJ1-1, with D maybe TRBD1 (6 bases). The V gene lost 3 bases and the J gene lost 4 bases, with 14 bases spanning the gap. The CDR3 runs to 15 residues. CDR1 is KGHDR, CDR2 SFDVKD, per germline.

The rearrangement joins TRBV19 to TRBJ1-5; a weak D match, TRBD1 (6 bases). CDR1 is LNHDA and CDR2 is SQIVND in the germline V gene (reference sequence). V dropped 6 bases and J dropped 6 bases, with 21 bases sitting between them. The CDR3 totals 16 residues. DNA for the CDR3: TGTGCCAGTAGCGATCAGGGGCGTAAGGTCTTTCAGCCCCAGCATTTT. It yields the protein CASSDQGRKVFQPQHF.

V usage is TRBV5-4 and J usage is TRBJ1-2; 8 nucleotides agree with TRBD1. This CDR3 is built from 15 residues. The V segment lost 4 bases and the J segment 8 bases; nucleotides outside the gene matches: 13. The germline V gene has CDR1 SGHNT and CDR2 YYREEE (reference sequence). CDR3 bases: TGTGCCAGCAGCACCCAGGACAGGGTAGTCGGCGGCTACACCTTC. Translating it yields CASSTQDRVVGGYTF.

The chain employs TRBV15 and TRBJ1-1; tentative D call: TRBD1 (5 bases). The germline V gene has CDR1 LNHNV and CDR2 YYDKDF (reference sequence). The V and J ends lost 1 base and 5 bases respectively, with 11 bases between them. This CDR3 is 14 amino acids long. The CDR3 DNA reads as TGTGCCACCAGCAGAGGGTGGCAGGGAACTGAAGCTTTCTTT. Translated, it gives CATSRGWQGTEAFF.

V is TRBV4-3 and J is TRBJ2-2; D gene ambiguous. Trimming removed 0 bases from V and 4 bases from J, with 9 bases in between. The germline V gene encodes CDR1 LGHNA and CDR2 YSLEER. The CDR3 totals 15 residues. In DNA, the CDR3 is TGCGCCAGCAGCCAAGATCCTAGAAGCACCGGGGAGCTGTTTTTT. This codes for CASSQDPRSTGELFF.

The chain links TRBV9 to TRBJ1-2; 7 nucleotides agree with TRBD1. The CDR3 is made up of 16 amino acids. Per germline, CDR1 SGDLS and CDR2 YYNGEE. The junction had 13 bases not matched to a gene; V was cut back by 3 bases and J by 5 bases. CDR3 sequence reads: CASSGYRGPFGYGYTF. CDR3 DNA sequence: TGTGCCAGCAGCGGCTACAGGGGTCCCTTCGGGTATGGCTACACCTTC.

The CDR3 bases are TGTGCCAGCTCACCAGGGGCCACCTCCTACGAGCAGTACTTC. Translating it yields CASSPGATSYEQYF. V usage is TRBV18 and J usage is TRBJ2-7; possible D gene TRBD1, 5 bases. Between the trimmed V and J ends, which lost 2 bases and 0 bases, there was a span of 8 bases. This CDR3 is built from 14 residues. Germline CDR1 KGHSH, CDR2 LQKENI.

The chain joins TRBV4-3 to TRBJ1-1; D perhaps matches TRBD1 (5 bases). This CDR3 has 14 amino acids. Trimming pared 3 bases from V and 1 base from J, leaving 9 bases between. Germline V lookup: CDR1 LGHNA, CDR2 YSLEER. The CDR3 loop reads CASSQQTENTEAFF. As DNA, the CDR3 is TGCGCCAGCAGCCAGCAGACAGAGAACACTGAAGCTTTCTTT.

The V call is TRBV5-6, the J call TRBJ1-3; D uncertain. V lost 2 bases and J 1 base, leaving 10 bases between the germline ends. CDR3 length: 15 amino acids. Germline CDR1 is SGHDT and CDR2 is YYEEEE. In nucleotides, the CDR3 is TGTGCCAGCAGCTTAAGTCGGAGATCTGGAAACACCATATATTTT. As protein: CASSLSRRSGNTIYF.

V and J are TRBV5-6 and TRBJ1-1; D is undetermined. In germline, CDR1 is SGHDT, CDR2 YYEEEE. CDR3 length equals 11 residues. Between the trimmed V and J ends, which lost 1 base and 8 bases, there was a span of 6 bases. CDR3 amino acids: CASSLQTEAFF. The CDR3 nucleotides read TGTGCCAGCAGCTTGCAGACAGAAGCTTTCTTT.

This chain connects TRBV5-6 to TRBJ1-5; TRBD1 matches at 10 bases. The CDR3 consists of 17 residues. CDR1 and CDR2 from the germline V gene are SGHDT and YYEEEE. Trimming took 4 bases from V and 7 from J; bases not matched to a gene: 14. The CDR3 loop reads CASSPRGDRGMGQPQHF. The CDR3 DNA reads as TGTGCCAGCAGCCCCCGTGGGGACAGGGGAATGGGCCAGCCCCAGCATTTT.

The chain has TRBV10-3 and TRBJ1-5, with 8 bases that match TRBD1. The length of the CDR3 is 14 residues. V lost 6 bases, J lost 6 bases, and 7 bases stayed unmatched. Germline V lookup: CDR1 ENHRY, CDR2 SYGVKD. DNA of the CDR3: TGTGCCATCAGGCAGGGGGCTGAGGGTCAGCCCCAGCATTTT. This translates into CAIRQGAEGQPQHF.

The chain combines TRBV27 with TRBJ2-3; weak D call: TRBD2 (6 bases). V lost 5 bases and J 4 bases, leaving 13 bases between the germline ends. Germline CDR1 MNHEY, CDR2 SMNVEV (reference sequence). The CDR3 covers 14 residues. CDR3 in DNA: TGTGCCAGCAGTCCGACTAGTAAGTCAGATACGCAGTATTTT. This encodes CASSPTSKSDTQYF.